The clone carrying this TCR beta chain was counted only a few times. The length of the CDR3 is 12 residues. Germline V gene lookup returns CDR1 SQVTM and CDR2 ANQGSEA. Trimming left V 0 bases short and J 8 bases short, with 10 bases between. Authors' data handling: Reference gene primers were amplified, and this amplification served to estimate nucleated cell counts. The assay was immunoSEQ multiplex PCR, and TCRdb's table has in-frame clones only and misses some. V and J calls and clone size come straight from that table; D and trimming were deduced from the DNA. The sample includes approximately 80,000 clones, more than 70% seen only once; the top ten take about 7%. This sample was included in a study of blood T cell repertoires in COVID-19. Study-wide context: Some COVID-19 samples were acute and others convalescent; all came from the United States, Italy and Spain. PBMCs, B-cell-depleted T cells, or T cells provided the cDNA or gDNA that made up the material.

V gene TRBV29-1 combines with J gene TRBJ1-1; no clear D gene. This receptor was obtained from a woman of 80 years or more with acute or convalescent COVID-19. Sequences were obtained from peripheral blood. The CDR3 spells CSVEDQTTEAFF. DNA of the CDR3: TGCAGCGTTGAAGATCAGACAACCGAAGCTTTCTTT.